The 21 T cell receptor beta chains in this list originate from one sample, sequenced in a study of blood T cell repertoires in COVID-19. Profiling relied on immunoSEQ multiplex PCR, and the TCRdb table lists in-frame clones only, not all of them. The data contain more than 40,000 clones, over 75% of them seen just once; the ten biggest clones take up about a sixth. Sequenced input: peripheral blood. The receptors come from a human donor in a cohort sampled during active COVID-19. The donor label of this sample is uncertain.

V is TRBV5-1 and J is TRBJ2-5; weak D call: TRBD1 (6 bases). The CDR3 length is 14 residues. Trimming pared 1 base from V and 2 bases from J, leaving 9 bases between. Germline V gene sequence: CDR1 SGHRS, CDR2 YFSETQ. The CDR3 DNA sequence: TGCGCCAGCAGCTTGATAGGACAGCAAGAGACCCAGTACTTC. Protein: CASSLIGQQETQYF.

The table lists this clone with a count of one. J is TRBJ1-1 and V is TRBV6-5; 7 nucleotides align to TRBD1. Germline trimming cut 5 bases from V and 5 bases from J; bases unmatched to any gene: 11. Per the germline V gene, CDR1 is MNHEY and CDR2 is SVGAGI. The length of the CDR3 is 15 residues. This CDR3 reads CASSPQARGRTEAFF. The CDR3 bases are TGTGCCAGCAGTCCCCAAGCCAGGGGGAGGACTGAAGCTTTCTTT.

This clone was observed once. The CDR3 loop reads CAWSVQFGEAFF. DNA of the CDR3: TGTGCCTGGAGTGTACAATTTGGTGAAGCTTTCTTT. J is TRBJ1-1 and V is TRBV30; D is uncertain. The CDR3 is 12 residues long. CDR1 GTSNPN and CDR2 SVGIG come from the germline V gene (reference sequence). The germline V and J ends were trimmed by 0 bases and 7 bases, with 9 bases remaining between them.

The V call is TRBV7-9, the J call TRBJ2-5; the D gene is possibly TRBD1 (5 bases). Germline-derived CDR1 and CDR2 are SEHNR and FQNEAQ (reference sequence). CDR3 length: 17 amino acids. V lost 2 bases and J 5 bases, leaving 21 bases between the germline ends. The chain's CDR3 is CASSLFSSGAGIETQYF. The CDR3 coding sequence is TGTGCCAGCAGCTTATTCTCTTCGGGTGCAGGGATTGAGACCCAGTACTTC.

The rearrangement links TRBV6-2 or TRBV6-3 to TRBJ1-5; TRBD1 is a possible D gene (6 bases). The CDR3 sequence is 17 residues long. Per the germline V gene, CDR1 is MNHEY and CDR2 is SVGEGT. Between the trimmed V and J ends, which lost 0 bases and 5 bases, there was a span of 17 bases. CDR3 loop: CASSYSAQGIVDQPQHF. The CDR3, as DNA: TGTGCCAGCAGTTACTCGGCACAGGGAATAGTGGATCAGCCCCAGCATTTT.

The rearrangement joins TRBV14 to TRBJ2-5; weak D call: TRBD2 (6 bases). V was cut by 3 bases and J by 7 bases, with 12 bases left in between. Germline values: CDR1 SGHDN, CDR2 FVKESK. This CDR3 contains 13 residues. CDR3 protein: CASSQGGKGTQYF. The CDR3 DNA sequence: TGTGCCAGCAGCCAGGGAGGCAAGGGGACCCAGTACTTC.

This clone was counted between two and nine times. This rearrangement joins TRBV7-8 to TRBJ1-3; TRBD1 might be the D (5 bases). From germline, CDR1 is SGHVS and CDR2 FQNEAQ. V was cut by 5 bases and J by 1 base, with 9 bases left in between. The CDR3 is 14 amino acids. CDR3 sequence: CASSKDISGNTIYF. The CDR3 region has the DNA TGTGCCAGCAGCAAGGACATTTCTGGAAACACCATATATTTT.

CDR3 region: CASSPQDSGANVLTF. The CDR3 nucleotides read TGTGCCAGCAGCCCCCAGGATTCTGGGGCCAACGTCCTGACTTTC. The V and J genes are TRBV7-3 and TRBJ2-6; unclear D gene. Trimming left V 5 bases short and J 1 base short, with 9 bases between. The CDR3 runs 15 residues. The germline V gene encodes CDR1 SGHTA and CDR2 FQGTGA.

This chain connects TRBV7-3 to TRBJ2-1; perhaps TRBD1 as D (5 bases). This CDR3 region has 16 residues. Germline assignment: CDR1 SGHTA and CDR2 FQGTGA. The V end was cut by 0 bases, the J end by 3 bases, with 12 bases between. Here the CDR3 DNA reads TGTGCCAGCAGCTTAACAGGGGATACTTTCTACAATGAGCAGTTCTTC. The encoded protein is CASSLTGDTFYNEQFF.

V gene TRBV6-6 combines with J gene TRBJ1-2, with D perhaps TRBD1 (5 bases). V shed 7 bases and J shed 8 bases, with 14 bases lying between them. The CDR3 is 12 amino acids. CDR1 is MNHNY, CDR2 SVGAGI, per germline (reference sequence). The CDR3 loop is CASTRDGVGYTF. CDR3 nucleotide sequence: TGTGCCAGCACGCGGGACGGGGTGGGCTACACCTTC.

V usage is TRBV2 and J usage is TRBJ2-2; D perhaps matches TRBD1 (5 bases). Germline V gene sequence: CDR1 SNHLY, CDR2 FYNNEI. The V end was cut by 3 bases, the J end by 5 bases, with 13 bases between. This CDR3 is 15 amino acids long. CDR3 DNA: TGTGCCAGCAGTGACTTCCAGGGTTGGACCGGGGAGCTGTTTTTT. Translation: CASSDFQGWTGELFF.

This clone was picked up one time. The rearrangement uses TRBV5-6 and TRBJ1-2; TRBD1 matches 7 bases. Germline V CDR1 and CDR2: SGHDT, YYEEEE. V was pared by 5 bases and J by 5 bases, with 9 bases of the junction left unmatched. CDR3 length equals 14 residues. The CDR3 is CASRNHGTVYGYTF. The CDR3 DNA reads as TGTGCCAGCAGGAACCACGGGACAGTTTATGGCTACACCTTC. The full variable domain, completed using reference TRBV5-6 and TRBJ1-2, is DAGVTQSPTHLIKTRGQQVTLRCSPKSGHDTVSWYQQALGQGPQFIFQYYEEEERQRGNFPDRFSGHQFPNYSSELNVNALLLGDSALYLCASRNHGTVYGYTFGSGTRLTVV.

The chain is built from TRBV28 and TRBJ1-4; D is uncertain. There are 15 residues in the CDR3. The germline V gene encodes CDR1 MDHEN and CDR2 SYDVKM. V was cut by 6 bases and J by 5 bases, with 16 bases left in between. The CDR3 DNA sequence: TGTGCCAGCAGCCTCGCCAACAGAGCCAATGAAAAACTGTTTTTT. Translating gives CASSLANRANEKLFF.

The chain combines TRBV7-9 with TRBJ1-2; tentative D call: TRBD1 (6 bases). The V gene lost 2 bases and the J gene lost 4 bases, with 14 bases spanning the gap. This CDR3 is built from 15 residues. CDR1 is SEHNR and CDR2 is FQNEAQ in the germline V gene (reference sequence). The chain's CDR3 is CASSLPQGLGYGYTF. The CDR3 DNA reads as TGTGCCAGCAGCTTACCCCAGGGGCTTGGCTATGGCTACACCTTC.

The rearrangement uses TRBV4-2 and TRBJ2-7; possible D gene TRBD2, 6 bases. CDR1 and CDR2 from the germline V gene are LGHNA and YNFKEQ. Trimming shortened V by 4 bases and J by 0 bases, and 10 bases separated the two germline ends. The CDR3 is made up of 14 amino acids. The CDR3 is CASSRGGSSYEQYF. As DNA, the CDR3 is TGTGCCAGCAGCCGTGGGGGGTCCTCCTACGAGCAGTACTTC.

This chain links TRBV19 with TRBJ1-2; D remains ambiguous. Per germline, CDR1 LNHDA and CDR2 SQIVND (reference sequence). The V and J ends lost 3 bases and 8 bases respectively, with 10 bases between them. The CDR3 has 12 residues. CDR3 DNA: TGTGCCAGTAGTATCCAGCGAGGCGGCTACACCTTC. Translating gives CASSIQRGGYTF.

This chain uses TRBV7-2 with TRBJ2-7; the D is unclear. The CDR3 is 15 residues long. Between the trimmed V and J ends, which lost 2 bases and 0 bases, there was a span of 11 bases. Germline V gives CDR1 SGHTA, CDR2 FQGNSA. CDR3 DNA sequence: TGTGCCAGCAGCTTAATGGCCTCAACCTCCTACGAGCAGTACTTC. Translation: CASSLMASTSYEQYF.

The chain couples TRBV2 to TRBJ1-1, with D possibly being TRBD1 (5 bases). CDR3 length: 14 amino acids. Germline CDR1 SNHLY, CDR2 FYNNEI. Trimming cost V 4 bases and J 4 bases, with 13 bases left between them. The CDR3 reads CASSVGGGGTEAFF. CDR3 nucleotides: TGTGCCAGCAGTGTGGGGGGAGGCGGCACTGAAGCTTTCTTT. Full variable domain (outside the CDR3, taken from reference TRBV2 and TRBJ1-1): EPEVTQTPSHQVTQMGQEVILRCVPISNHLYFYWYRQILGQKVEFLVSFYNNEISEKSEIFDDQFSVERPDGSNFTLKIRSTKLEDSAMYFCASSVGGGGTEAFFGQGTRLTVV.

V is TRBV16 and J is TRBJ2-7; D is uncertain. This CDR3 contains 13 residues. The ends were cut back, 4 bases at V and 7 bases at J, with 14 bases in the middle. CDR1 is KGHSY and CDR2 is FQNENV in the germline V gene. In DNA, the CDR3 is TGTGCCAGCAGCCCCTCCCCGAAGCTAGAGCAGTACTTC. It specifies CASSPSPKLEQYF.

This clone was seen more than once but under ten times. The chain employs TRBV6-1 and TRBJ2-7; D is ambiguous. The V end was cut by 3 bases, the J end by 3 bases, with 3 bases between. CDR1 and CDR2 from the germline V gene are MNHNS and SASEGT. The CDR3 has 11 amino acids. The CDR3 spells CASSDNYEQYF. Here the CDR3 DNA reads TGTGCCAGCAGTGACAACTACGAGCAGTACTTC.

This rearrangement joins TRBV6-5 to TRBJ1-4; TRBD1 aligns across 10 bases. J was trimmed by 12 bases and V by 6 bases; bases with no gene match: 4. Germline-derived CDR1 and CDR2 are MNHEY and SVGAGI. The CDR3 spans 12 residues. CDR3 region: CASSRGQGELFF. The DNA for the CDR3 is TGTGCCAGCAGCCGCGGACAGGGGGAACTGTTTTTT.